This entry describes one TCR beta chain. Its antigen remains unidentified. The sample comes from a study of persistence of HIV-infected CD4 T cells. Overlapping HIV-1 Gag 15-mer peptides at approximately 0.96 ug per peptide per mL were used. CD40L-negative CD69-negative CD45RO-high memory CD4+ T cells were sorted as populations depleted of antigen-responding cells. The length of the CDR3 is 13 residues. V was cut by 3 bases and J by 11 bases, with 13 bases left in between. This was the immunoSEQ version 4 assay in survey mode. Assay used: immunoSEQ multiplex PCR; TCRdb lists only in-frame clones, some missing. The data contain about 64,000 clones, 70% to 75% of them singletons.

V and J are TRBV12-3 or TRBV12-4 and TRBJ1-4; the D is unclear. Specimen: CD4+ T cells sorted from PBMCs after approximately 19-hour stimulation, collected from a patient who received antiretroviral therapy. The receptor's source is an adult man with HIV who was CMV-seropositive. CDR3 coding DNA: TGTGCCAGCAGTTTCAGCGGTGGTGGGAAACTGTTTTTT. Its translation is CASSFSGGGKLFF.